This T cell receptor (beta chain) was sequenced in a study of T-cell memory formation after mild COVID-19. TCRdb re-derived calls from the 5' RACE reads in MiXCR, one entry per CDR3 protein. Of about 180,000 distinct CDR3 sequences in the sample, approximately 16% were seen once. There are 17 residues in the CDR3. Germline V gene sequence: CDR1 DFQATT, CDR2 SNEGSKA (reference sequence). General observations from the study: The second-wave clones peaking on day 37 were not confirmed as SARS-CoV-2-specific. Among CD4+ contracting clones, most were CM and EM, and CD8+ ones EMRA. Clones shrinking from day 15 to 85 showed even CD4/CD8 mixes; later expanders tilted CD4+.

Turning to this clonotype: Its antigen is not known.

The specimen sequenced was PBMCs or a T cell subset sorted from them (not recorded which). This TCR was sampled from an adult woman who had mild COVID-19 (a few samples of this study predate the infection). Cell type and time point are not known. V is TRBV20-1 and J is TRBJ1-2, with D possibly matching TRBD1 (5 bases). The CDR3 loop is CRGIAQGPSSANYGYTF. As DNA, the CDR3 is TGCAGAGGGATTGCTCAGGGTCCATCCTCTGCTAACTATGGCTACACCTTC.